This TCR beta chain stems from a study of cytomegalovirus exposure and HLA in healthy donors. The CDR3 sequence is 16 residues long. V was pared by 1 base and J by 3 bases, with 15 bases between. Germline V lookup: CDR1 SGHAT, CDR2 FQDESV (reference sequence). Among the donors, all were healthy bone marrow donors. This clone was observed once. It was with 60 Vbeta and 13 Jbeta primers that the PCR ran. TCRdb keeps only in-frame clones here, not all; method: immunoSEQ multiplex PCR. The sample lists about 200,000 clones, 65% to 85% occurring once. Material: PBMCs. This TCR came from a boy aged 2 to 10 in good health and CMV-seronegative. The genes are TRBV11-1 and TRBJ1-2; maybe TRBD1 (6 bases). CDR3 nucleotide sequence: TGTGCCAGCAGCTTAGGGTACCCGACAGGCGACTATGGCTACACCTTC. Protein sequence: CASSLGYPTGDYGYTF.